The present entry profiles one T cell receptor beta chain with its context. This entry belongs to a study of blood T cell repertoires in COVID-19. Looking at the study overall: Material from acute and convalescent COVID-19 was sourced from the United States, Italy and Spain. PBMCs, B-cell-depleted T cells, or T cells provided the cDNA or gDNA that made up the material.

Study processing details: Nucleated cell counts were estimated from reference gene primer amplification. Only in-frame clones appear in the TCRdb table, and some are missing; sequencing was by immunoSEQ multiplex PCR. V, J and clone size were drawn from that table, and D and trimming were deduced from the DNA. The sample lists 140,000 to 150,000 clones; around 88% were seen once. The sequence derives from a man in his 60s with active or convalescent COVID-19. The sequencing sample was made of peripheral blood.

CDR3 in amino acids: CASSPRDSPSRPQHF. The CDR3 DNA is TGTGCCAGCAGTCCCAGGGACAGCCCTTCGAGGCCCCAGCATTTT. The chain recombines TRBV28 with TRBJ1-5; 7 bases are shared with TRBD1. This CDR3 has 15 amino acids. V was pared by 5 bases and J by 9 bases, with 13 bases of the junction left unmatched. Germline V gives CDR1 MDHEN, CDR2 SYDVKM.